The text below deals with one T cell receptor beta chain. Its antigen remains unidentified. The data belong to a study of T cell responses to AZD1222 COVID-19 vaccine. Study-wide results and limits: Spike-spanning, vaccine-associated CD4 TCRs were dominant at 160-218 and 743-854. Reportedly, close to half of spike-specific TCRs are directed against unmutated variant regions.

V dropped 0 bases and J dropped 5; count of bases not matched to a gene: 3. Per the germline V gene, CDR1 is MNHNS and CDR2 is SASEGT. The CDR3 spans 14 residues. Repertoires were generated with immunoSEQ multiplex PCR, while TCRdb's copy carries only in-frame clones and drops some. The profile shows some 170,000 clones, 92% of them singletons. This material consisted of peripheral blood, taken 28 days after the second AZD1222 dose. The chain has TRBV6-1 and TRBJ1-2, with TRBD1 matching over 7 bases. The receptor was isolated from an adult who received the AZD1222 COVID-19 vaccine. CDR3 nucleotide sequence: TGTGCCAGCAGTGAAGCCGGGACAGCGTATGGCTACACCTTC. Encoded protein: CASSEAGTAYGYTF.